A selection of T cell receptor beta chains follows, all from one sample in a study of cytomegalovirus exposure and HLA in healthy donors. Profiling relied on immunoSEQ multiplex PCR, and the TCRdb table lists in-frame clones only, not all of them. The sample includes approximately 200,000 clones, about 91% of them seen just once. Sequencing was carried out using PBMCs. The receptors here all came from a woman younger than 30 in good health and CMV-seronegative. CDR3s leave out the opening cysteine and the closing phenylalanine or tryptophan. The order of the fields is CDR3 protein, V gene, CDR3 length, J gene.

cdr3_aa: ASRPGTDKNIQY
v_call: TRBV6-1
cdr3_length: 12
j_call: TRBJ2-4

cdr3_aa: ASTRDRGNIQY
v_call: TRBV6-1
cdr3_length: 11
j_call: TRBJ2-4

cdr3_aa: ASSESFTGELF
v_call: TRBV25-1
cdr3_length: 11
j_call: TRBJ2-2

cdr3_aa: ASSFSRQVNTEAF
v_call: TRBV28
cdr3_length: 13
j_call: TRBJ1-1

cdr3_aa: ASSSGQFYEQY
v_call: TRBV5-4
cdr3_length: 11
j_call: TRBJ2-7

cdr3_aa: SATSGSVEQY
v_call: TRBV29-1
cdr3_length: 10
j_call: TRBJ2-7

cdr3_aa: ASSIRTYGNYGYT
v_call: TRBV13
cdr3_length: 13
j_call: TRBJ1-2

cdr3_aa: ASSRTSGRGDEQF
v_call: TRBV11-2
cdr3_length: 13
j_call: TRBJ2-1

cdr3_aa: ASSKFPTGESGRAPGEQY
v_call: TRBV21-1
cdr3_length: 18
j_call: TRBJ2-7

cdr3_aa: ASSIVPRQGTQY
v_call: TRBV19
cdr3_length: 12
j_call: TRBJ2-5

cdr3_aa: AWSARPGQGYYGYT
v_call: TRBV30
cdr3_length: 14
j_call: TRBJ1-2

cdr3_aa: ASSSEVGGYT
v_call: TRBV5-1
cdr3_length: 10
j_call: TRBJ1-2

cdr3_aa: ASSGDYLYEQY
v_call: TRBV5-1
cdr3_length: 11
j_call: TRBJ2-7

cdr3_aa: ASSSGRRVTQY
v_call: TRBV11-2
cdr3_length: 11
j_call: TRBJ2-3

cdr3_aa: ASSGTDYEQY
v_call: TRBV11-2
cdr3_length: 10
j_call: TRBJ2-7

cdr3_aa: ASSRLSSGGYEQY
v_call: TRBV14
cdr3_length: 13
j_call: TRBJ2-7

cdr3_aa: ASSEAPGLAGSYNEQF
v_call: TRBV2
cdr3_length: 16
j_call: TRBJ2-1

cdr3_aa: ASSFSDRFGWNTGELF
v_call: TRBV27
cdr3_length: 16
j_call: TRBJ2-2

cdr3_aa: ASSQDGSANQETQY
v_call: TRBV4-1
cdr3_length: 14
j_call: TRBJ2-5

cdr3_aa: ASGFTSDINTGELF
v_call: TRBV12-5
cdr3_length: 14
j_call: TRBJ2-2

cdr3_aa: ASSVGQGGTYEQY
v_call: TRBV19
cdr3_length: 13
j_call: TRBJ2-7

cdr3_aa: ATRPGTISADTQY
v_call: TRBV28
cdr3_length: 13
j_call: TRBJ2-3

cdr3_aa: AISREERQPQH
v_call: TRBV10-3
cdr3_length: 11
j_call: TRBJ1-5

cdr3_aa: ATSSQSGDYNEQF
v_call: TRBV15
cdr3_length: 13
j_call: TRBJ2-1

cdr3_aa: ASSGQAVRETQY
v_call: TRBV19
cdr3_length: 12
j_call: TRBJ2-5

cdr3_aa: ASSELAGVHNEQF
v_call: TRBV6-4
cdr3_length: 13
j_call: TRBJ2-1

cdr3_aa: SGEREGNYNEQF
v_call: TRBV29-1
cdr3_length: 12
j_call: TRBJ2-1

cdr3_aa: ASSQVGGLGSSGNTIY
v_call: TRBV4-3
cdr3_length: 16
j_call: TRBJ1-3

cdr3_aa: ASSFRVNYGYT
v_call: TRBV19
cdr3_length: 11
j_call: TRBJ1-2

cdr3_aa: ASSGTSGGGTDTQY
v_call: TRBV6-4
cdr3_length: 14
j_call: TRBJ2-3

cdr3_aa: ASSLTGAETQY
v_call: TRBV7-9
cdr3_length: 11
j_call: TRBJ2-5

cdr3_aa: ASSDRQGGGYT
v_call: TRBV7-3
cdr3_length: 11
j_call: TRBJ1-2

cdr3_aa: ASSLLRTSGQETQY
v_call: TRBV7-9
cdr3_length: 14
j_call: TRBJ2-5

cdr3_aa: ASSLQQVNYGYT
v_call: TRBV28
cdr3_length: 12
j_call: TRBJ1-2

cdr3_aa: ASSLTSVNTGELF
v_call: TRBV10-2
cdr3_length: 13
j_call: TRBJ2-2

cdr3_aa: ASSEGTRDTDTQY
v_call: TRBV10-1
cdr3_length: 13
j_call: TRBJ2-3

cdr3_aa: ASSLISGLEAF
v_call: TRBV28
cdr3_length: 11
j_call: TRBJ1-1

cdr3_aa: ASKIRDSPFDTQY
v_call: TRBV6-1
cdr3_length: 13
j_call: TRBJ2-3

cdr3_aa: ASSLAIEERLQY
v_call: TRBV5-1
cdr3_length: 12
j_call: TRBJ2-7

cdr3_aa: ASSIETGVNTEAF
v_call: TRBV19
cdr3_length: 13
j_call: TRBJ1-1

cdr3_aa: ASSLTGTGGNEQF
v_call: TRBV9
cdr3_length: 13
j_call: TRBJ2-1